A selection of T cell receptor beta chains follows, all from one sample in a study of cytomegalovirus exposure and HLA in healthy donors. Clones were read by immunoSEQ multiplex PCR, and TCRdb kept only the in-frame ones, dropping some. The data show tens of thousands of clones, approximately 96% seen once. Sequences were obtained from PBMCs. These receptors originate from a man aged 18 to 30 in good health and CMV-seronegative. CDR3s include the opening cysteine and the closing phenylalanine or tryptophan. Each record gives: D gene, CDR3 length, V gene, J gene, clone size, CDR3 protein, CDR3 DNA. A D gene is named only where the DNA matches it firmly. Clone size is shown for a subset of rows, as once, few, many or a class of expanded clone.

D: -; length: 15; V: TRBV27; J: TRBJ1-1; size: -; CDR3: CASSRLQRMNTEAFF; DNA: TGTGCCAGCAGCCGGCTCCAGCGCATGAACACTGAAGCTTTCTTT
D: TRBD1; length: 14; V: TRBV11-2; J: TRBJ2-7; size: -; CDR3: CASSSRQGPSEQYF; DNA: TGTGCCAGCAGCTCTAGACAGGGCCCCTCCGAGCAGTACTTC
D: TRBD2; length: 19; V: TRBV19; J: TRBJ2-1; size: -; CDR3: CASSIHGLAGASSYNEQFF; DNA: TGTGCCAGTAGTATACACGGACTAGCGGGAGCAAGCTCCTACAATGAGCAGTTCTTC
D: -; length: 13; V: TRBV4-1; J: TRBJ2-2; size: -; CDR3: CASSQDHFGELFF; DNA: TGCGCCAGCAGCCAAGACCACTTCGGGGAGCTGTTTTTT
D: -; length: 15; V: TRBV7-9; J: TRBJ2-7; size: -; CDR3: CASSLDPGPGDEQYF; DNA: TGTGCCAGCAGCTTAGATCCGGGTCCCGGTGACGAGCAGTACTTC
D: TRBD2; length: 15; V: TRBV5-1; J: TRBJ2-1; size: medium-sized; CDR3: CASSSSGRLRGEQFF; DNA: TGCGCCAGCAGCTCTAGCGGGAGATTAAGGGGTGAGCAGTTCTTC
D: TRBD1; length: 17; V: TRBV23-1; J: TRBJ1-2; size: -; CDR3: CASSQPGQGASNYGYTF; DNA: TGCGCCAGCAGTCAACCGGGACAGGGGGCCTCTAACTATGGCTACACCTTC
D: -; length: 14; V: TRBV15; J: TRBJ2-3; size: -; CDR3: CATNTGMGTDTQYF; DNA: TGTGCCACCAACACAGGGATGGGCACAGATACGCAGTATTTT
D: TRBD2; length: 16; V: TRBV5-6; J: TRBJ2-5; size: -; CDR3: CASSPPLAGLGETQYF; DNA: TGTGCCAGCAGCCCTCCTTTAGCGGGTCTGGGGGAGACCCAGTACTTC
D: TRBD1; length: 18; V: TRBV19; J: TRBJ1-1; size: -; CDR3: CASSPSRDRGSGDTEAFF; DNA: TGTGCCAGTAGCCCAAGCCGGGACAGGGGGAGTGGGGACACTGAAGCTTTCTTT
D: -; length: 13; V: TRBV28; J: TRBJ1-1; size: -; CDR3: CASSFNAGPSAFF; DNA: TGTGCCAGCAGTTTCAACGCGGGCCCTTCGGCTTTCTTT
D: -; length: 17; V: TRBV4-1; J: TRBJ2-2; size: -; CDR3: CASSSLFRRRATGELFF; DNA: TGCGCCAGCAGCTCCCTTTTTAGGAGGAGAGCGACCGGGGAGCTGTTTTTT
D: -; length: 12; V: TRBV19; J: TRBJ1-2; size: -; CDR3: CASTPEGYGYTF; DNA: TGTGCCAGTACCCCAGAGGGCTATGGCTACACCTTC
D: -; length: 14; V: TRBV21-1; J: TRBJ2-1; size: -; CDR3: CASRWREFYNEQFF; DNA: TGTGCCAGCAGGTGGCGGGAGTTCTACAATGAGCAGTTCTTC
D: -; length: 13; V: TRBV29-1; J: TRBJ2-7; size: -; CDR3: CSVLYTGHYEQYF; DNA: TGCAGCGTTTTGTATACAGGGCACTACGAGCAGTACTTC
D: TRBD1; length: 16; V: TRBV11-2; J: TRBJ2-1; size: -; CDR3: CASSSDRGGVLNEQFF; DNA: TGTGCCAGCAGCTCCGACAGGGGTGGCGTTTTAAATGAGCAGTTCTTC
D: -; length: 15; V: TRBV4-3; J: TRBJ1-1; size: once; CDR3: CASSQVSDMNTEAFF; DNA: TGCGCCAGCAGCCAGGTTTCTGACATGAACACTGAAGCTTTCTTT
D: TRBD2; length: 12; V: TRBV7-9; J: TRBJ2-7; size: -; CDR3: CASSGGMDEQYF; DNA: TGTGCCAGCTCGGGAGGTATGGACGAGCAGTACTTC
D: TRBD2; length: 17; V: TRBV19; J: TRBJ2-1; size: -; CDR3: CASSDALAGVGYNEQFF; DNA: TGTGCCAGTAGTGACGCCCTAGCGGGAGTCGGTTACAATGAGCAGTTCTTC
D: TRBD1; length: 14; V: TRBV30; J: TRBJ2-2; size: -; CDR3: CAWTQQGTIGELFF; DNA: TGTGCCTGGACCCAACAGGGGACGATCGGGGAGCTGTTTTTT
D: TRBD1; length: 12; V: TRBV29-1; J: TRBJ1-1; size: -; CDR3: CSVSDRETEAFF; DNA: TGCAGCGTCTCCGACAGGGAAACTGAAGCTTTCTTT
D: -; length: 15; V: TRBV5-1; J: TRBJ2-7; size: -; CDR3: CASSGTGLRSYEQYF; DNA: TGCGCCAGCAGCGGAACCGGGTTGAGATCCTACGAGCAGTACTTC
D: TRBD2; length: 16; V: TRBV6-6; J: TRBJ2-1; size: once; CDR3: CASSPTGTTHEGEQFF; DNA: TGTGCCAGCAGTCCGACCGGGACTACCCACGAGGGTGAGCAGTTCTTC
D: -; length: 15; V: TRBV7-6; J: TRBJ2-1; size: -; CDR3: CASSKRTDSYNEQFF; DNA: TGTGCCAGCAGCAAACGGACAGACTCCTACAATGAGCAGTTCTTC
D: TRBD1; length: 16; V: TRBV10-1; J: TRBJ2-1; size: -; CDR3: CASSDPTGGHGNEQFF; DNA: TGCGCCAGCAGTGATCCTACAGGGGGCCACGGGAATGAGCAGTTCTTC
D: -; length: 14; V: TRBV2; J: TRBJ1-3; size: -; CDR3: CASRARGAGNTIYF; DNA: TGTGCCAGCAGGGCTCGTGGAGCTGGAAACACCATATATTTT
D: TRBD2; length: 15; V: TRBV7-9; J: TRBJ2-1; size: -; CDR3: CASSPSRDYHNEQFF; DNA: TGTGCCAGCAGCCCAAGCCGGGACTACCACAATGAGCAGTTCTTC
D: TRBD2; length: 15; V: TRBV5-1; J: TRBJ2-7; size: -; CDR3: CASHTSSGSSYEQYF; DNA: TGCGCCAGCCACACGTCTAGCGGGAGTTCCTACGAGCAGTACTTC
D: TRBD1; length: 14; V: TRBV5-1; J: TRBJ2-7; size: -; CDR3: CASSVGTGDQEQYF; DNA: TGCGCCAGCAGCGTAGGGACAGGGGATCAGGAGCAGTACTTC
D: -; length: 15; V: TRBV7-8; J: TRBJ2-3; size: -; CDR3: CASSLRGSSTDTQYF; DNA: TGTGCCAGCAGCTTACGAGGTTCTAGCACAGATACGCAGTATTTT
D: TRBD1; length: 15; V: TRBV5-6; J: TRBJ1-1; size: -; CDR3: CASSLYDRENTEAFF; DNA: TGTGCCAGCAGCTTATACGACAGGGAAAACACTGAAGCTTTCTTT
D: TRBD2; length: 16; V: TRBV27; J: TRBJ2-1; size: -; CDR3: CASSRRTSGIYNEQFF; DNA: TGTGCCAGCAGTCGGAGGACTAGCGGGATCTACAATGAGCAGTTCTTC
D: TRBD1; length: 17; V: TRBV28; J: TRBJ2-7; size: -; CDR3: CASSFNAGTGVSYEQYF; DNA: TGTGCCAGCAGTTTCAACGCCGGGACAGGGGTCTCCTACGAGCAGTACTTC
D: TRBD2; length: 17; V: TRBV19; J: TRBJ2-2; size: -; CDR3: CASSIGTSGIFTGELFF; DNA: TGTGCCAGTAGTATAGGGACTAGCGGGATATTCACCGGGGAGCTGTTTTTT
D: -; length: 14; V: TRBV28; J: TRBJ1-2; size: -; CDR3: CASSTVFSNYGYTF; DNA: TGTGCCAGCAGCACAGTCTTTTCTAACTATGGCTACACCTTC
D: TRBD2; length: 14; V: TRBV9; J: TRBJ2-1; size: -; CDR3: CASTREGYFDEQFF; DNA: TGTGCCAGCACCCGGGAGGGCTATTTCGATGAGCAGTTCTTC
D: TRBD1; length: 14; V: TRBV5-1; J: TRBJ2-5; size: -; CDR3: CASTTGQGQETQYF; DNA: TGCGCCAGCACCACGGGACAGGGTCAAGAGACCCAGTACTTC
D: TRBD1; length: 17; V: TRBV23-1; J: TRBJ2-2; size: once; CDR3: CASSQLGDSYNTGELFF; DNA: TGCGCCAGCAGTCAATTGGGGGACAGTTATAACACCGGGGAGCTGTTTTTT
D: TRBD2; length: 14; V: TRBV14; J: TRBJ2-3; size: -; CDR3: CASSLVLAPDTQYF; DNA: TGTGCCAGCAGCCTCGTACTAGCGCCAGATACGCAGTATTTT
D: -; length: 16; V: TRBV9; J: TRBJ2-7; size: -; CDR3: CASSVEDREGSYEQYF; DNA: TGTGCCAGCAGCGTAGAGGATCGCGAGGGCTCCTACGAGCAGTACTTC
D: TRBD1; length: 14; V: TRBV6-1; J: TRBJ1-4; size: -; CDR3: CASRDHRGNEKLFF; DNA: TGTGCCAGCAGAGACCACAGGGGGAACGAAAAACTGTTTTTT
D: -; length: 13; V: TRBV30; J: TRBJ2-1; size: -; CDR3: CAWSPGVSNEQFF; DNA: TGTGCCTGGAGTCCTGGAGTGTCCAATGAGCAGTTCTTC
D: -; length: 14; V: TRBV15; J: TRBJ1-2; size: -; CDR3: CATSRESSGYGYTF; DNA: TGTGCCACCAGCAGAGAATCCTCAGGGTATGGCTACACCTTC
D: TRBD1; length: 16; V: TRBV30; J: TRBJ2-5; size: -; CDR3: CAWSVTGTGAIGTQYF; DNA: TGTGCCTGGAGTGTTACTGGGACAGGGGCCATCGGGACCCAGTACTTC
D: TRBD2; length: 17; V: TRBV5-1; J: TRBJ2-1; size: -; CDR3: CASSLAVAGETFNEQFF; DNA: TGCGCCAGCAGCTTGGCGGTAGCGGGTGAGACGTTCAATGAGCAGTTCTTC
D: -; length: 15; V: TRBV28; J: TRBJ2-7; size: once; CDR3: CASSLSDRGGYEQYF; DNA: TGTGCCAGCAGTTTATCTGATAGGGGGGGCTACGAGCAGTACTTC
D: -; length: 14; V: TRBV6-5; J: TRBJ1-1; size: -; CDR3: CASSYLGADTEAFF; DNA: TGTGCCAGCAGTTATCTGGGGGCTGACACTGAAGCTTTCTTT
D: -; length: 12; V: TRBV2; J: TRBJ2-7; size: -; CDR3: CASGSGTYEQYF; DNA: TGTGCCAGCGGCAGCGGCACCTACGAGCAGTACTTC
D: -; length: 14; V: TRBV19; J: TRBJ2-7; size: -; CDR3: CASSIDHGRVEQYF; DNA: TGTGCCAGTAGTATAGATCATGGCCGGGTCGAGCAGTACTTC
D: TRBD2; length: 15; V: TRBV29-1; J: TRBJ2-5; size: once; CDR3: CSVGTSGRIGETQYF; DNA: TGCAGCGTCGGGACTAGCGGGAGGATAGGGGAGACCCAGTACTTC
D: TRBD1; length: 16; V: TRBV4-1; J: TRBJ1-2; size: -; CDR3: CASSQGYGDRAAGYTF; DNA: TGCGCCAGCAGCCAGGGGTACGGGGACAGGGCTGCTGGCTACACCTTC
D: -; length: 15; V: TRBV5-1; J: TRBJ2-2; size: -; CDR3: CASSLLPESTGELFF; DNA: TGCGCCAGCAGCTTGCTCCCAGAATCCACCGGGGAGCTGTTTTTT
D: TRBD2; length: 14; V: TRBV28; J: TRBJ2-7; size: -; CDR3: CASSVGGSASEQYF; DNA: TGTGCCAGCAGTGTGGGCGGGAGTGCCAGTGAGCAGTACTTC
D: TRBD2; length: 15; V: TRBV28; J: TRBJ2-1; size: -; CDR3: CASSYTWDYNNEQFF; DNA: TGTGCCAGCAGCTATACCTGGGACTATAACAATGAGCAGTTCTTC
D: -; length: 14; V: TRBV30; J: TRBJ2-1; size: -; CDR3: CAWSGDSYYNEQFF; DNA: TGTGCCTGGAGCGGGGACTCGTACTACAATGAGCAGTTCTTC
D: -; length: 12; V: TRBV10-2; J: TRBJ2-7; size: -; CDR3: CASSESIQGQYF; DNA: TGCGCCAGCAGTGAGTCGATCCAGGGTCAGTACTTC
D: TRBD2; length: 16; V: TRBV11-3; J: TRBJ2-1; size: -; CDR3: CASSSSRRAGSNEQFF; DNA: TGTGCCAGCAGCTCCTCCCGTAGAGCGGGGTCCAATGAGCAGTTCTTC